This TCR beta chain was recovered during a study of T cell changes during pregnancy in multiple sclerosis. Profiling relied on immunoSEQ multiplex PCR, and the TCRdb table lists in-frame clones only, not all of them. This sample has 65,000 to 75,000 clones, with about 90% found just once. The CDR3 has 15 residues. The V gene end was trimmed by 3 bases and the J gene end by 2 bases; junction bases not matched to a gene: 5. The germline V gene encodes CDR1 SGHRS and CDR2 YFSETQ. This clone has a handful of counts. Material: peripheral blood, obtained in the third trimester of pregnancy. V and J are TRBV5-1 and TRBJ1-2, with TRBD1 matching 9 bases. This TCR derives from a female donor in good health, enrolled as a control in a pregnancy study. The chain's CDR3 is CASSYTGTGNYGYTF. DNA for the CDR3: TGCGCCAGCAGCTACACAGGGACAGGGAACTATGGCTACACCTTC.